The 27 T cell receptor beta chains below all came from one sample that was sequenced in a study of early T cells in non-severe SARS-CoV-2 infection. A single record per CDR3 protein comes from TCRdb applying MiXCR to the 5' RACE reads. This table holds about 50,000 distinct CDR3 sequences, approximately 9.9% found once. The sample was whole blood. Every receptor here comes from an adult who was a healthcare worker with PCR-confirmed SARS-CoV-2 infection or an uninfected control (not recorded which).

This clonotype was picked up one time. The chain has TRBV28 and TRBJ1-6; D possibly corresponds to TRBD1 (6 bases). The CDR3 covers 14 residues. V was trimmed by 3 bases and J by 9 bases, leaving 12 bases between them. CDR1 is MDHEN and CDR2 is SYDVKM in the germline V gene. CDR3 sequence (DNA): TGTGCCAGCAGTTTTTGGGGGCTTGGTTCACCCCTCCACTTT. As protein: CASSFWGLGSPLHF.

This clonotype was seen at least ten times. The V and J genes are TRBV7-9 and TRBJ1-2; D is unclear. V was cut by 4 bases and J by 0 bases, with 9 bases left in between. The germline V gene has CDR1 SEHNR and CDR2 FQNEAQ (reference sequence). This CDR3 contains 14 residues. The DNA of the CDR3 is TGTGCCAGCAGCTCGGCCGGGGCTAACTATGGCTACACCTTC. It translates to CASSSAGANYGYTF.

V usage is TRBV6-2 or TRBV6-3 and J usage is TRBJ2-3; the D gene is possibly TRBD1 (6 bases). CDR3 size: 17 residues. Trimming removed 5 bases from V and 2 bases from J, with 20 bases in between. From germline, CDR1 is MNHEY and CDR2 SVGEGT. As DNA, the CDR3 is TGTGCCAGCAGTAGGGGGTCGGCTAGCCCTATCACAGATACGCAGTATTTT. It specifies CASSRGSASPITDTQYF.

In its sample, this clonotype was seen many times. The gene calls are TRBV19 and TRBJ1-5; D is possibly TRBD1 (6 bases). The germline gives CDR1 LNHDA, CDR2 SQIVND (reference sequence). The CDR3 sequence is 17 residues long. V gave up 5 bases and J gave up 4 bases, with 21 bases separating them. CDR3 in DNA: TGTGCCAGTAGTCCCCTTGCCGGGGGGACAACTAATCAGCCCCAGCATTTT. Amino acids: CASSPLAGGTTNQPQHF.

The chain joins TRBV10-3 to TRBJ2-7, with D possibly TRBD2 on 7 matching bases. The CDR3 has 19 residues. Germline CDR1 and CDR2: ENHRY and SYGVKD. With 4 bases removed from V and 2 bases from J, the gap between germline ends came to 27 bases. CDR3: CAISGSGVSGEGVPYEQYF. CDR3 nucleotides: TGTGCCATCAGTGGAAGCGGAGTATCCGGGGAGGGGGTCCCCTACGAGCAGTACTTC.

This sequence joins TRBV11-2 and TRBJ2-1; D is possibly TRBD1 (6 bases). Germline CDR1 SGHAT, CDR2 FQNNGV. V was pared by 5 bases and J by 4 bases, with 15 bases between. The CDR3 contains 15 residues. The CDR3 is CASSKRQVRYNEQFF. As DNA, the CDR3 is TGTGCCAGCAGCAAACGACAGGTGCGGTACAATGAGCAGTTCTTC.

This clonotype has just a few counts. The chain recombines TRBV3-1 with TRBJ2-5, with 8 bases matching TRBD2. Germline loops: CDR1 LGHDT, CDR2 YNNKEL (reference sequence). J lost 2 bases, V lost 4 bases, and 3 bases had no gene match. The CDR3 loop spans 14 amino acids. Written as DNA, the CDR3 is TGTGCCAGCAGCCTCGCGGGGGGTCAAGAGACCCAGTACTTC. Amino acids: CASSLAGGQETQYF.

In the case of this clonotype: This clone may be a read error of a much larger clone one base away. The J gene is TRBJ2-7, the V gene TRBV2; D gene uncertain. Germline values: CDR1 SNHLY, CDR2 FYNNEI. The CDR3 loop spans 12 amino acids. The CDR3 loop reads CVSSTTSGEQYF. CDR3 coding DNA: TGTGTCAGCAGTACCACCTCAGGCGAGCAGTACTTC.

J is TRBJ2-3 and V is TRBV15; TRBD2 matches 8 bases. Germline-derived CDR1 and CDR2 are LNHNV and YYDKDF (reference sequence). This CDR3 region has 17 residues. V lost 6 bases, J lost 7 bases, and 18 bases stayed unmatched. The CDR3 DNA reads TGTGCCACCAGTCGAGGACCGGGACTAGACTTTCCCAATACGCAGTATTTT. Protein: CATSRGPGLDFPNTQYF.

The V call is TRBV12-3 or TRBV12-4, the J call TRBJ1-1, with D possibly TRBD1 on 6 matching bases. CDR3 length: 17 residues. V lost 1 base and J 7 bases, leaving 22 bases between the germline ends. Here the CDR3 DNA reads TGTGCCAGCAGTTTAGAAGTAACAGGGCCAGGAATTGGTGAAGCTTTCTTT. It translates to CASSLEVTGPGIGEAFF.

This rearrangement joins TRBV10-3 to TRBJ2-2, with 7 bases fitting TRBD2. The CDR3 has 15 residues. CDR1 is ENHRY, CDR2 SYGVKD, per germline. Trimming at V came to 7 bases and at J to 0 bases, leaving 5 bases not matched to a gene. CDR3: CAIMSGETNTGELFF. As DNA, the CDR3 is TGTGCCATCATGAGCGGGGAGACGAACACCGGGGAGCTGTTTTTT.

The chain links TRBV7-2 to TRBJ2-3; 11 bases agree with TRBD2. Germline-derived CDR1 and CDR2 are SGHTA and FQGNSA. V shed 8 bases, J shed 14 bases, and the junction held 15 bases outside the gene matches. The CDR3 is 14 amino acids. As DNA, the CDR3 is TGTGCCAGCCGAACGACTAGCGGGACCACATGGGGGTATTTT. Translation: CASRTTSGTTWGYF.

This clonotype has a handful of counts. This chain joins TRBV20-1 and TRBJ1-4, with D perhaps matching TRBD1 (6 bases). This CDR3 is built from 15 residues. Trimming pared 2 bases from V and 7 bases from J, leaving 17 bases between. Germline V gene data show CDR1 as DFQATT and CDR2 as SNEGSKA (reference sequence). The CDR3, as DNA: TGCAGTGCTAGATTGAACAGGGTTATTAGTGAAAAACTGTTTTTT. Encoded protein: CSARLNRVISEKLFF.

This clonotype was observed many times. The rearrangement uses TRBV5-4 and TRBJ1-1, with D hard to call. Germline assignment: CDR1 SGHNT and CDR2 YYREEE (reference sequence). The CDR3 is 14 residues long. The V end was cut by 1 base, the J end by 3 bases, with 10 bases between. Here the CDR3 reads CASSLSSKDTEAFF. CDR3 sequence (DNA): TGTGCCAGCAGCTTGTCGTCGAAGGACACTGAAGCTTTCTTT.

Only a few counts were recorded for this clonotype. The chain has TRBV4-3 and TRBJ1-1; TRBD1 might be the D (6 bases). Germline CDR1 reads LGHNA; CDR2 reads YSLEER. V was trimmed by 1 base and J by 0 bases, leaving 15 bases between them. The CDR3 spans 17 residues. DNA for the CDR3: TGCGCCAGCAGCCAAGGAAAAGGACAGATCCTGAACACTGAAGCTTTCTTT. Amino acids: CASSQGKGQILNTEAFF.

The chain combines TRBV20-1 with TRBJ1-1; no clear D gene. The CDR3 is 13 residues long. V lost 4 bases and J 1 base, leaving 10 bases between the germline ends. The V gene's germline CDR1 is DFQATT and CDR2 SNEGSKA (reference sequence). The CDR3 sequence: CSAITQRNTEAFF. In DNA form, the CDR3 reads TGCAGTGCTATAACCCAGAGGAACACTGAAGCTTTCTTT.

The V call is TRBV7-2, the J call TRBJ1-6; TRBD1 might be the D (5 bases). V was shortened by 2 bases and J by 7 bases, with 15 bases between the two germline ends. In germline, CDR1 is SGHTA, CDR2 FQGNSA. CDR3 length equals 16 residues. The CDR3 DNA follows: TGTGCCAGCAGCTTATCGATGGGGACTACCAATTCACCCCTCCACTTT. It codes for CASSLSMGTTNSPLHF.

This clonotype showed up many times. J is TRBJ1-2 and V is TRBV12-3 or TRBV12-4; D is unclear. This CDR3 is built from 13 residues. V lost 5 bases, J lost 6 bases, and 13 bases lay in between. The CDR3 protein is CASSLLAPDGYTF. DNA for the CDR3: TGTGCCAGCAGTCTTTTAGCCCCAGATGGCTACACCTTC.

CDR3: CSATGVRNEQFF. DNA for the CDR3: TGCAGTGCTACAGGGGTGAGGAATGAGCAGTTCTTC. The chain has TRBV20-1 and TRBJ2-1, with D possibly matching TRBD1 (6 bases). The CDR3 spans 12 residues. The germline V gene has CDR1 DFQATT and CDR2 SNEGSKA (reference sequence). Trimming pared 4 bases from V and 7 bases from J, leaving 11 bases between.

This clonotype occurred many times. This chain joins TRBV20-1 and TRBJ1-2; the D gene is possibly TRBD1 (5 bases). V was trimmed by 0 bases and J by 6 bases, leaving 17 bases between them. The CDR3 consists of 15 residues. CDR1 and CDR2 (germline): DFQATT, SNEGSKA (reference sequence). The CDR3 spells CSARDPQGRNDGYTF. Written as DNA, the CDR3 is TGCAGTGCTAGAGATCCCCAGGGACGGAATGATGGCTACACCTTC.

This clonotype was counted a few times. Written as DNA, the CDR3 is TGTGCCAGCAGCCCGCGAGATGATAGCAATCAGCCCCAGCATTTT. Protein: CASSPRDDSNQPQHF. The chain carries TRBV7-2 and TRBJ1-5; D is ambiguous. V lost 5 bases, J lost 0 bases, and 11 bases lay in between. Germline CDR1 and CDR2: SGHTA and FQGNSA. The CDR3 consists of 15 residues.

This chain links TRBV4-3 with TRBJ2-3, with 9 nucleotides matching TRBD2. Losses at the gene ends were 0 bases for V and 2 bases for J; bases not matched to a gene: 6. The V gene's germline CDR1 is LGHNA and CDR2 YSLEER. The CDR3 covers 17 residues. The CDR3 here is CASSQDPLAGHTDTQYF. In DNA, the CDR3 is TGCGCCAGCAGCCAAGATCCCCTAGCGGGGCACACAGATACGCAGTATTTT.

The chain employs TRBV25-1 and TRBJ2-5; 7 bases fit TRBD1. CDR1 is MGHDK and CDR2 is SYGVNS in the germline V gene. V was pared by 6 bases and J by 4 bases, with 14 bases of the junction left unmatched. The CDR3 sequence is 16 residues long. CDR3 sequence (DNA): TGTGCCAGCAGCACAAGGGGGTTAGGGGGCAGAGAGACCCAGTACTTC. It translates to CASSTRGLGGRETQYF.

V gene TRBV11-2 combines with J gene TRBJ2-7, with 15 positions matching TRBD2. Trimming removed 4 bases from V and 2 bases from J; junction bases left unmatched: 3. Germline lookup yields CDR1 SGHAT and CDR2 FQNNGV. The CDR3 is 16 amino acids. CDR3 DNA sequence: TGTGCCAGCAGCTCCGGGACTAGCGGGAGGACCTACGAGCAGTACTTC. This sequence encodes CASSSGTSGRTYEQYF.

This clonotype occurred a few times. The chain links TRBV20-1 to TRBJ1-1; the D is unclear. The V gene's germline CDR1 is DFQATT and CDR2 SNEGSKA (reference sequence). The CDR3 consists of 12 residues. V lost 3 bases, J lost 4 bases, and 9 bases lay in between. For the CDR3, the DNA is TGCAGTGCTAGGTTACAGCTCACTGAAGCTTTCTTT. It translates to CSARLQLTEAFF.

The CDR3 DNA reads TGCGCCAGCAGCCCGGGGGGAAGGGGTGGGAGTGAAAAACTGTTTTTT. Protein product: CASSPGGRGGSEKLFF. The rearrangement uses TRBV4-3 and TRBJ1-4; D is possibly TRBD1 (5 bases). Germline V CDR1 and CDR2: LGHNA, YSLEER. The CDR3 extends over 16 amino acids. The ends were cut back, 4 bases at V and 7 bases at J, with 19 bases in the middle.

This clonotype was picked up a small number of times. The chain employs TRBV27 and TRBJ1-6; D might be TRBD1 (5 bases). With 1 base removed from V and 7 bases from J, the gap between germline ends came to 14 bases. Germline-derived CDR1 and CDR2 are MNHEY and SMNVEV (reference sequence). The CDR3 is 16 residues long. Here the CDR3 DNA reads TGTGCCAGCAGTTTATGGGGATTTGAGGGGAATTCACCCCTCCACTTT. As protein: CASSLWGFEGNSPLHF.